The T cell receptor beta chain described here comes from a study of beta chain features in type 1 diabetes. Remarks on this clone: Its antigen remains unknown. The sample contains more than one DNA sequence encoding this CDR3.

Study-wide results and limits: When Type 1 diabetes patients were examined, their TCRB CDR3s proved moderately but significantly shorter in all four CD4+ subsets.

cDNA synthesis used the whole RNA isolate, giving expressed TCRB sequences. Repertoires were generated with immunoSEQ multiplex PCR, while TCRdb's copy carries only in-frame clones and drops some. Of about 620,000 clones listed, around 15% are singletons. The receptor's source is a man younger than 35 in good health. Sequencing was done on a sample of naive CD4+ T cells from blood.

Here the CDR3 DNA reads TGCGCCAGCAGTCAATCTAGTCCGGACAGGGACGGGAACATTCAGTACTTC. Amino acid sequence: CASSQSSPDRDGNIQYF. J is TRBJ2-4 and V is TRBV23-1, with TRBD1 identical over 8 bases. TRBV23-1 is an ORF for which the function is uncertain. This CDR3 is 17 amino acids long. Trimming at V came to 0 bases and at J to 7 bases, leaving 11 bases not matched to a gene.